The T cell receptor (beta chain) under discussion was sequenced for a study of shared clonotypes between healthy human individuals. For this clone: Its antigen is currently unknown.

Sequencing used immunoSEQ multiplex PCR; TCRdb keeps in-frame clones, though not all of them. This table holds about 110,000 clones, over 65% found once. Whole-study results and caveats: The sharing of roughly 5% of naive CD4 clonotypes was seen across a handful of donors. Compared with memory subsets, naive subsets generally had larger estimated richness.

CDR1 is MDHEN and CDR2 is SYDVKM in the germline V gene. This CDR3 contains 14 residues. Trimming cost V 1 base and J 3 bases, with 7 bases left between them. The sequenced material came from memory CD8+ T cells sorted from blood. The subset is: CD45RO+ cells pooled with CCR7-negative TemRA cells. The chain joins TRBV28 to TRBJ1-3; D gene unclear. The receptor comes from a woman in her 30s in good health. The CDR3 sequence is CASSLSGYGNTIYF. As DNA, the CDR3 is TGTGCCAGCAGTTTATCCGGGTATGGAAACACCATATATTTT.